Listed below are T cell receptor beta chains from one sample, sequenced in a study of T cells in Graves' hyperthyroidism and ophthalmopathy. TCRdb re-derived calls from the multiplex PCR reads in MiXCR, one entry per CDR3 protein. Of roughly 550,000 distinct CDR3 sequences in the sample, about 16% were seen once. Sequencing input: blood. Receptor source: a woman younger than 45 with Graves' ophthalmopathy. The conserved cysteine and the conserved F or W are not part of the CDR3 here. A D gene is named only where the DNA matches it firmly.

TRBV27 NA ASSSPRAGTGELF
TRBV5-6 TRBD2 ASSPPPGLSSTGELF
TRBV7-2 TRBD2 ASSLVGTSGAREQY
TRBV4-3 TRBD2 ASSQELGLATEQF
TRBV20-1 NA CAPQGGGVSYGYT
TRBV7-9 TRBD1 ASSSSTGVYGYT
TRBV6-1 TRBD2 ASSEVGGVYNEQF
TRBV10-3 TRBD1 AISVGQGAGGTDTQY
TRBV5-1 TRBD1 ASSLEGQGAGEKLF
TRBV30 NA AWSVAVSYEQY
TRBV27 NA ASAVAVPNYGYT
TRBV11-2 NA ASSLEVGPGELF
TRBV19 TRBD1 ASSAYRGQGEKLF
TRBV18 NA ASSPTLGGEETQY
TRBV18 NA ASSQTMNTEAF
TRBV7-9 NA ASSLALGETEAF
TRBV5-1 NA ASSEAGATEAF
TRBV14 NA ASSPAWRLNEQF
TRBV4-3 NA ASSQGPANTEAF
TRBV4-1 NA ASSQESGERALYEQY
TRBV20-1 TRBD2 SAPGRRESSYNEQF
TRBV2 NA ASTSTGTDTQY
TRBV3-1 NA ASSQDPLSGYT
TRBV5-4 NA ASSLQGIGTDTQY
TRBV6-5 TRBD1 ASSYSALFGTGANEQY
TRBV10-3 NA AISEGATQETQY
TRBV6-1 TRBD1 ASTDRGVGTDTQY
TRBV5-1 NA ASSLAAGGTTGELF
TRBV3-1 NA ASSHTGELF
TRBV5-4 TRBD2 ASSLGTSDQETQY
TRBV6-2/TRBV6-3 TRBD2 ASSYPSGSTDTQY
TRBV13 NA ASSPRSGYEQY
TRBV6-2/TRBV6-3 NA ASSYGGRTYEQY
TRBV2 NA ASSDFRGTNEKLF
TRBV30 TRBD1 AGDRNQETQY
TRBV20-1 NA SARRERTSYEQY
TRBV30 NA AWSVGYNEQF
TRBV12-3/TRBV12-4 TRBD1 ASSLASGGGQPQH
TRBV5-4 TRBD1 ASSLAGTAQGLLSREQY
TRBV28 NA ATHANTGELF
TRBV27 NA ASSATPPMTDSSGNTIY
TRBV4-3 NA ASSQYSGRAYNEQF
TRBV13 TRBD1 ASSPEARTGTGNTEAF
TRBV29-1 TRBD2 SVEGGSRTQY
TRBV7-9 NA ASRPGQLNEQF
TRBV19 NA ASRQGMWNEQF
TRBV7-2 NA ASSPGNVAETQY
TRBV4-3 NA ASSQGTRGGFTGELF
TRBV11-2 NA ASSQMFTEAF
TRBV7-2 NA ASSLERLAKNIQY
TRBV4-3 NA ASSQPGTPGGYT
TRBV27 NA ASSQTGASYEQY
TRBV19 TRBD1 ASGAGTVNTEAF
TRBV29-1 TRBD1 SVVKGQLNTEAF
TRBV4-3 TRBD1 ASSQGTYRQGETQY
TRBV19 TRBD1 ASSMGQLSSTDTQY
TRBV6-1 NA ASSEVRNLAKNIQY
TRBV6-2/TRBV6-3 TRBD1 ASSSWGQGAGEQF
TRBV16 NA ASSQSVVAGNQPQH
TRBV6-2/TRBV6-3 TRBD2 ASNPAGVLETQY